This T cell receptor (beta chain) was sequenced during a study of technical replicates of blood from a few donors. Assay used: immunoSEQ multiplex PCR; TCRdb lists only in-frame clones, some missing. The sample has approximately 75,000 clones; approximately 97% are singletons. The V gene lost 0 bases and the J gene lost 3 bases, with 8 bases spanning the gap. The CDR3 extends over 15 amino acids. Per the germline V gene, CDR1 is MNHEY and CDR2 is SMNVEV (reference sequence). Sequenced: T cells isolated from PBMCs. The clonotype originates from a human donor in good health. The chain joins TRBV27 to TRBJ2-2, with D tentatively TRBD2 (6 bases). CDR3 DNA sequence: TGTGCCAGCAGTTTATCTAGCGGATACACCGGGGAGCTGTTTTTT. It yields the protein CASSLSSGYTGELFF.